The entry that follows covers one T cell receptor beta chain sequence. This clone's antigen is unknown. The sample holds no much larger clone one base away, and base qualities are not on file. The sample belongs to a study of beta chain features in type 1 diabetes listed by TCRdb under 2018. About the full investigation: Patients and healthy donors did not differ in mean age, gender distribution, total cell number or subset yield. A total of approximately 110,000,000 sorted cells were examined across all samples, and a strong correlation was observed between cell number per subset and RNA yield. The study compared the TCRB repertoires of sorted circulating CD4+ T cell subsets in recently diagnosed type 1 diabetes patients with those in matched healthy donors. Regulatory and stem cell-like memory subsets were obtained from only 8 patients and about eight healthy donors, while naive and central memory subsets were obtained from all 28 donors.

What the research found in general, with its limitations: Shorter templates might have been favored by PCR, but patient and control samples were amplified and corrected together, so both groups would have been affected equally by any skew. The naive, central memory and regulatory TCRB repertoires appeared to resemble one another more closely among patients than among healthy donors. In all four CD4+ subsets, TCRB CDR3 length was moderately but significantly shorter in type 1 diabetes patients. Fewer insertions and more nucleotide deletions at VDJ recombination sites were observed in patients with type 1 diabetes, implying thymic rearrangement abnormalities. Because cDNA was sequenced instead of genomic DNA, highly expressing activated cells could be over-represented, though the groups showed no difference in activation or CD3 levels. Because small numbers of individuals were included in the HLA sub-analyses, any influence of HLA type on TCRB rearrangement was left unresolved.

The junction shows trimming of 1 base on V and 4 bases on J, and the gene matches do not reach 3 bases of it. Measured from the cysteine to the phenylalanine, the CDR3 is 14 residues long. The only DNA kept is the CDR3, 42 bases in frame from the first base. The germline V gene sets CDR1 to SQVTM and CDR2 to ANQGSEA. Each donor gave one peripheral blood draw, averaging approximately 120 mL, which was collected into heparinised tubes. Using a panel that included CD45RO, CCR7, CD25, CD127, CD95 and CD27, naive, central memory, regulatory and stem cell-like memory CD4+ T cells were sorted on a BD FACSAria II. All sorted populations exceeded 98% purity. PBMCs were separated immediately by Lymphoprep density gradient centrifugation and were stained directly, without being cultured. So that batch effects would be minimized, each experiment stained and sorted samples in pairs, pairing one healthy donor with one patient.

The entire amount of isolated RNA was reverse transcribed using the High Capacity cDNA Reverse Transcription Kit, so the sequenced TCRB transcripts were expressed ones. Deep immunoSEQ sequencing was performed on naive, central memory and regulatory T cell samples, with an average of around 3.5 million total reads per sample. Sorted cells were lysed in RLT buffer and RNA was extracted with DNase-treated RNeasy Micro or Mini kits, depending on cell number. Each cell subset was processed separately to prevent cross-contamination, with patient and healthy donor samples processed together. Using the immunoSEQ multiplex PCR, TCRB sequences were amplified from cDNA into 87-bp fragments spanning the CDR3 region. Sequencing of the amplicons was performed on the Illumina HiSeq platform. In the authors' own workflow: Synthetic template baselines were used to correct PCR bias computationally, reads within Hamming distance 2 were collapsed together, and singletons that could not be merged were discarded. Reads were aligned against IMGT to assign V, D and J genes, CDR3 length and insertions or deletions at six rearrangement sites. Within each subset, clonotype counts were normalized to the number of sorted cells before true diversity and Gini coefficients were calculated with the tcR R package. The overlap coefficient, calculated on TCRB nucleotide sequences, was used to measure repertoire sharing. Out-of-frame TCRB sequences from naive cells were analyzed as a proxy for the pre-selection repertoire. TCRdb re-hosts the immuneACCESS table, in-frame sequences only. Its copies lack some clones; in the studies checked, an unresolved V gene accounts for under half of them, and the cause for the rest is not known. V and J calls and clone size follow that table, whereas D and trimming were derived from the DNA. The sample yields around 710,000 clones; roughly 12% were counted once. The top ten constitute 0.095% to 0.15% of the sample.

The sequence was collected from a man younger than 45 with type 1 diabetes. The source material was naive CD4+ T cells from blood. The intended sense of this specimen's cell subset or site label: true naive CD4+ T cells. The chain joins TRBV29-1 to TRBJ2-5, with TRBD2 matching 10 junction bases. The encoded CDR3 is CSVEGLAGVETQYF. The DNA reads as follows: TGCAGCGTTGAAGGTCTAGCGGGGGTAGAGACCCAGTACTTC.